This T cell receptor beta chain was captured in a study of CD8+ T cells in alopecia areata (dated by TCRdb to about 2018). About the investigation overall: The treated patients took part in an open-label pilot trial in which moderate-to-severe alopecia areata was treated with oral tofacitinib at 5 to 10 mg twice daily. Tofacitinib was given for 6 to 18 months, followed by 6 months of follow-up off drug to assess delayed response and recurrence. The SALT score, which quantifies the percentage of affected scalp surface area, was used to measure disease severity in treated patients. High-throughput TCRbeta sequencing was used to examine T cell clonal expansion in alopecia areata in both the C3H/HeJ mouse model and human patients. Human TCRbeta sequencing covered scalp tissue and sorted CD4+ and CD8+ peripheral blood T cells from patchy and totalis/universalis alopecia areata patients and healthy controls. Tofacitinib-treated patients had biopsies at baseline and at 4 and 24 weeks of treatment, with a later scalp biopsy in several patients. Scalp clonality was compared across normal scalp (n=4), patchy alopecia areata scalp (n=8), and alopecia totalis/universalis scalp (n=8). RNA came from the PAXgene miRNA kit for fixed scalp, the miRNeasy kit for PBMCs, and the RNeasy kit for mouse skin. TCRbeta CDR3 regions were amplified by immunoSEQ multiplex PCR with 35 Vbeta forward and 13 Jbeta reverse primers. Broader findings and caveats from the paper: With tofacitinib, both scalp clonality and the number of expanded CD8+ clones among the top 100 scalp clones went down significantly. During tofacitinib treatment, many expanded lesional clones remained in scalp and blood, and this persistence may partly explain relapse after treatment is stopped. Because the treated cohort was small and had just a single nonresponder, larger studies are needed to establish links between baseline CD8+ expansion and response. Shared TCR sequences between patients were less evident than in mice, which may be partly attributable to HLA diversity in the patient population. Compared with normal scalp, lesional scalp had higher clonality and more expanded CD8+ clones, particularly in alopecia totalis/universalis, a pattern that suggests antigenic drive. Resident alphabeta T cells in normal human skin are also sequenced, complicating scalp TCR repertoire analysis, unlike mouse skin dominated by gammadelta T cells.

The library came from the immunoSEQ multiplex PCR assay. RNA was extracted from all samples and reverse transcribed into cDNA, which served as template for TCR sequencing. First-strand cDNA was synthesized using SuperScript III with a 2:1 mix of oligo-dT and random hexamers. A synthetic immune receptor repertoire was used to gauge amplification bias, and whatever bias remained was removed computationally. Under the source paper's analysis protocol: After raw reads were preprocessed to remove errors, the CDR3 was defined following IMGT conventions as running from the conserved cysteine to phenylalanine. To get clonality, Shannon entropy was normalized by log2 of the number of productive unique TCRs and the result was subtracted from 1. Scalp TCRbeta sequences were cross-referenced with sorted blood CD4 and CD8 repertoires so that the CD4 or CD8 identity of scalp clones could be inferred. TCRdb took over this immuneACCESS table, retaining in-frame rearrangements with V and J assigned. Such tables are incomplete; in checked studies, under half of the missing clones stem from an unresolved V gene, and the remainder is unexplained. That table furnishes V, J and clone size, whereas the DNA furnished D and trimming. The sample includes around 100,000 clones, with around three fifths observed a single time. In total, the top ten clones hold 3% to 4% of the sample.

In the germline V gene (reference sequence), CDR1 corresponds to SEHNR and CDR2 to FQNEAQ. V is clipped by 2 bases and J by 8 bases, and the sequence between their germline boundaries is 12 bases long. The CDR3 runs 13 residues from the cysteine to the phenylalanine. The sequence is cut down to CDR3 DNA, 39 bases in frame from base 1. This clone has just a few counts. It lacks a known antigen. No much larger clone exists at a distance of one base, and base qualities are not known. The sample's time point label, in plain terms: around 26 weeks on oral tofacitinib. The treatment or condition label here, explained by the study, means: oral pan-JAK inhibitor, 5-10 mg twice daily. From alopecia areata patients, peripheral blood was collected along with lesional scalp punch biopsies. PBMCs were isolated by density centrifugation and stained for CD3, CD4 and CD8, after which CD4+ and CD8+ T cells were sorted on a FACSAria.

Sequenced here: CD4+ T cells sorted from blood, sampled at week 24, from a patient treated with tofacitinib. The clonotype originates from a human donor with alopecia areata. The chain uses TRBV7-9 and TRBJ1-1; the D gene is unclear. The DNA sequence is TGTGCCAGCAGCTTATCGAATGGCAGAGAAGCTTTCTTT. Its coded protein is CASSLSNGREAFF.